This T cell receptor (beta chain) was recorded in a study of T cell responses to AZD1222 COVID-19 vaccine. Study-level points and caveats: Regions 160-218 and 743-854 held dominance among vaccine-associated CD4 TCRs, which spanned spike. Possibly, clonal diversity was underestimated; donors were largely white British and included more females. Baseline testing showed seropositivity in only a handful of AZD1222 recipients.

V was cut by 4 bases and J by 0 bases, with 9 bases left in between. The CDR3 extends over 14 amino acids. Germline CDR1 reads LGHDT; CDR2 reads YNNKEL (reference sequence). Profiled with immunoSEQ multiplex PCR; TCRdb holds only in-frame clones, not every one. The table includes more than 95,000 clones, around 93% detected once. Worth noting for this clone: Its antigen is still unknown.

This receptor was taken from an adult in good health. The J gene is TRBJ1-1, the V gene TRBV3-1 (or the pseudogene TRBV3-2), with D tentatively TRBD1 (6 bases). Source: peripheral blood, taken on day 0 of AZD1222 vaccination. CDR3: CASSRQGMNTEAFF. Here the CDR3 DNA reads TGTGCCAGCAGCCGGCAGGGGATGAACACTGAAGCTTTCTTT.